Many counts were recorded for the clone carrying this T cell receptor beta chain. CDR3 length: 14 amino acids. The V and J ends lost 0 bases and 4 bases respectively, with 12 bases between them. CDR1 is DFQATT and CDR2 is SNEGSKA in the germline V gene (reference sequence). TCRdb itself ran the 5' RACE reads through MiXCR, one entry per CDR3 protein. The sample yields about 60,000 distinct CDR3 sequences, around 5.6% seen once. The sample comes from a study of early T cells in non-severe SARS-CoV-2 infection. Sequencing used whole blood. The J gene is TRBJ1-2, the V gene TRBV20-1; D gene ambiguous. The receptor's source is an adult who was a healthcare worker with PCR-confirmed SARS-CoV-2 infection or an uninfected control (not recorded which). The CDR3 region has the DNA TGCAGTGCTAGAGACCTGAGATCAGGCTATGGCTACACCTTC. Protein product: CSARDLRSGYGYTF.